This T cell receptor (beta chain) was identified in a study of radiotherapy plus CTLA-4 blockade in lung cancer. Study-level results: Radiotherapy was combined with ipilimumab, and tumor-derived TCR clones then expanded in blood.

Profiling relied on immunoSEQ multiplex PCR, and the TCRdb table lists in-frame clones only, not all of them. The sample holds 90,000 or so clones, approximately 84% seen once. Worth noting for this clone: The antigen remains unidentified.

Chemo-refractory metastatic non-small-cell lung cancer patients received focal radiation with ipilimumab CTLA-4 blockade. Germline-derived CDR1 and CDR2 are MDHEN and SYDVKM. Trimming took 5 bases from V and 2 from J, leaving 15 bases between them. The CDR3 loop spans 15 amino acids. This TCR derives from a human donor with non-small cell lung cancer who had a partial response to radiotherapy plus ipilimumab. The chain has TRBV28 and TRBJ2-5; no clear D. This material consisted of peripheral blood, taken from a patient treated with radiotherapy plus ipilimumab. The CDR3 region has the DNA TGTGCCAGCAGTCCAGCGTCATCGGTACAAGAGACCCAGTACTTC. Amino acid sequence: CASSPASSVQETQYF.